The source of this TCR beta chain is a study of blood T cell repertoires in COVID-19. Study overall: Collection of acute and convalescent COVID-19 samples took place in the United States, Italy and Spain.

After removal of 1 base from V and 6 bases from J, the junction contained 9 bases not matched to a gene. The CDR3 length is 15 residues. In germline, CDR1 is SGHRS, CDR2 YFSETQ. Individuals drawn from some 25 US areas were about 18 to 95 years old. Cohort assignment relied on participant-reported clinical history. Original analysis: Estimated nucleated cell counts came from reference gene primer amplification. Sequencing was performed with immunoSEQ multiplex PCR; in TCRdb, only in-frame clones are kept and a portion is missing. Clone size and the V and J calls come from that table; the DNA yielded D and trimming. This table holds approximately 270,000 clones, 89% found once.

The chain uses TRBV5-1 and TRBJ2-7; 8 nucleotides line up with TRBD1. The clonotype originates from a woman aged 60-75 years who had recovered from COVID-19. The sample consisted of PBMCs or T cells enriched from blood (not recorded which). This CDR3 is CASSLKDRAASEQYF. The CDR3, as DNA: TGCGCCAGCAGCTTGAAGGACAGGGCGGCAAGCGAGCAGTACTTC.